This paragraph reports one TCR beta chain. This sample was included in a study of Ad26.COV2.S vaccination and SARS-CoV-2 variants. Whole-study context: In the study, Ad26.COV2.S was injected intramuscularly once, or twice 56 days apart.

Described treatment: roughly 19 received Ad26.COV2.S at low or high dose, single or two shots; roughly 5 received placebo; per-sample allocation not given. Sampling occurred on day 63 after the first vaccine or placebo injection. Germline assignment: CDR1 SGHTA and CDR2 FQGNSA. With 2 bases removed from V and 3 bases from J, the gap between germline ends came to 14 bases. The CDR3 has 15 residues. Profiled with immunoSEQ multiplex PCR; TCRdb holds only in-frame clones, not every one. This sample yields 300,000 to 350,000 clones, of which around 90% are seen a single time; around 6.4% belongs to the top ten.

Sample: peripheral blood, taken in a trial of Ad26.COV2.S vaccine versus placebo. This chain links TRBV7-2 with TRBJ2-7; D possibly corresponds to TRBD1 (6 bases). This TCR was sampled from a person between 18 and 59 years old who received the Ad26.COV2.S COVID-19 vaccine or a placebo. CDR3 in amino acids: CASSLRPGVDYEQYF. CDR3 nucleotide sequence: TGTGCCAGCAGCTTAAGACCAGGGGTGGACTACGAGCAGTACTTC.